This T cell receptor (beta chain) was captured by sequencing in a study of blood T cell repertoires in COVID-19. Study context: Spain, Italy and the United States supplied samples that represented acute and convalescent COVID-19. Sample material is recorded as cDNA or gDNA derived from T cells, B-cell-depleted T cells, or PBMCs.

The CDR3 length is 16 residues. Germline CDR1 reads MGHRA; CDR2 reads YSYEKL. Trimming removed 3 bases at V and 6 bases at J, with 21 bases between. Per the study methods: Amplification from reference gene primers served as the basis for estimated nucleated cell counts. Assay used: immunoSEQ multiplex PCR; TCRdb lists only in-frame clones, some missing. The V and J calls and clone size were taken over from that table, and D and trimming were inferred from the DNA. The sample holds around 300,000 clones, roughly 86% seen once. This TCR was sampled from a woman aged 30 to 39 who had recovered from COVID-19. The rearrangement joins TRBV4-1 to TRBJ2-7, with TRBD2 as a possible D gene (6 bases). The sample comprised peripheral blood. Here the CDR3 reads CASSHSRSEGRTEQYF. DNA of the CDR3: TGCGCCAGCAGCCATAGCCGGTCGGAGGGCCGGACCGAGCAGTACTTC.